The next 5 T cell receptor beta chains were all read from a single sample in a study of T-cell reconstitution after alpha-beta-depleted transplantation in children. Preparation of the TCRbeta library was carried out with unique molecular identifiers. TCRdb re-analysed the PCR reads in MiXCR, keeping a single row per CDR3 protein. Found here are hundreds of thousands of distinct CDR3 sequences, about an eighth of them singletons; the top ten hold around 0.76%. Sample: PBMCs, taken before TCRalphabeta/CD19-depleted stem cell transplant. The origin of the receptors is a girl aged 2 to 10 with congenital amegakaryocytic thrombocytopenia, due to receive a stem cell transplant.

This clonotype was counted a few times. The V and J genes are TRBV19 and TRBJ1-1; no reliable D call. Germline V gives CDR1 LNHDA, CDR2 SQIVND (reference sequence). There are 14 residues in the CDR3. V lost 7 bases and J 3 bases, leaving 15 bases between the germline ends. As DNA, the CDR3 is TGTGCCAGTAAGGCCGGGTCTGGAGACACTGAAGCTTTCTTT. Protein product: CASKAGSGDTEAFF.

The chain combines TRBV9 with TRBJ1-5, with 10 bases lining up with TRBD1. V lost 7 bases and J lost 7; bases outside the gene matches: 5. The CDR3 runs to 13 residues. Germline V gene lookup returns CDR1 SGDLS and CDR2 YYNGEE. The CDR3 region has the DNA TGTGCCAGCGGCAGGGACAGGGGACAGCCCCAGCATTTT. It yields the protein CASGRDRGQPQHF.

CDR3 sequence: CASSLSSASTDTQYF. CDR3 DNA: TGTGCCAGCAGTTTATCGAGTGCCAGCACAGATACGCAGTATTTT. The V call is TRBV27, the J call TRBJ2-3; D uncertain. V lost 0 bases to trimming and J lost 0 bases, with 7 bases between them. The length of the CDR3 is 15 residues. Germline assignment: CDR1 MNHEY and CDR2 SMNVEV (reference sequence).

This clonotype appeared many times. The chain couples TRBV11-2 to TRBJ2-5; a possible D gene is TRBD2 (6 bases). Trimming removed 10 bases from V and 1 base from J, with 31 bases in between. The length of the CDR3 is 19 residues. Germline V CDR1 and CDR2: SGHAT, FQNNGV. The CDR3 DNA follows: TGTGCCACTCAAAATTATATGGGACGGGAGCGTCTTCTCCAAGAGACCCAGTACTTC. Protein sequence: CATQNYMGRERLLQETQYF.

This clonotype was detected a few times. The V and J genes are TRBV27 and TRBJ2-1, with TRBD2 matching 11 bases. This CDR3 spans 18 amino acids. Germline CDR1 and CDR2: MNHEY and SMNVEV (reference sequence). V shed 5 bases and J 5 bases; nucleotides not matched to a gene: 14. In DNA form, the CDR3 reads TGTGCCAGCAGTCCCCTCCCCCGGGGACTAGCGGCGGACAATGAGCAGTTCTTC. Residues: CASSPLPRGLAADNEQFF.